These T cell receptor beta chains were read from a single sample in a study of beta chain features in type 1 diabetes. Sequencing used immunoSEQ multiplex PCR; TCRdb keeps in-frame clones, though not all of them. This sample has roughly 350,000 clones; about 10% occur once, and the top ten carry 0.55% to 0.75%. The sample consisted of central memory CD4+ T cells from blood. Source of these receptors: a man aged 25-45 years with type 1 diabetes. Each CDR3 is given with its conserved first and last residue. Fields, in order: J gene, D gene, clone size, V gene, CDR3 protein, CDR3 DNA. The D gene is left open where the match is weak. Clone size, where shown, is once, few, many, or a class for clones that have expanded.

J: TRBJ1-2
D: TRBD1
size: few
V: TRBV7-3
CDR3: CASSLVRGPGEGSNYGYTF
DNA: TGTGCCAGCAGCTTAGTGAGGGGGCCCGGCGAGGGGTCCAACTATGGCTACACCTTC

J: TRBJ1-2
D: TRBD1
size: .
V: TRBV4-2
CDR3: CASSPRTGTDGYTF
DNA: TGTGCCAGCAGCCCTCGGACAGGGACCGATGGCTACACCTTC

J: TRBJ2-3
D: .
size: few
V: TRBV9
CDR3: CASSVVPDTQYF
DNA: TGTGCCAGCAGCGTAGTCCCAGATACGCAGTATTTT

J: TRBJ1-2
D: TRBD1
size: .
V: TRBV30
CDR3: CAWSVGGAYGYTF
DNA: TGTGCCTGGAGTGTAGGGGGCGCGTATGGCTACACCTTC

J: TRBJ2-7
D: .
size: few
V: TRBV5-1
CDR3: CASSLQGISYEQYF
DNA: TGCGCCAGCAGCTTACAGGGTATTTCCTACGAGCAGTACTTC

J: TRBJ1-2
D: .
size: many
V: TRBV18
CDR3: CASSPVGADGYTF
DNA: TGTGCCAGCTCACCCGTAGGGGCGGATGGCTACACCTTC

J: TRBJ2-2
D: TRBD2
size: .
V: TRBV27
CDR3: CASSLLSSGRRGELFF
DNA: TGTGCCAGCAGTTTATTGTCTAGCGGGAGGCGCGGGGAGCTGTTTTTT

J: TRBJ2-3
D: .
size: many
V: TRBV7-2
CDR3: CASSLARDDTQYF
DNA: TGTGCCAGCAGCTTAGCGAGGGACGATACGCAGTATTTT

J: TRBJ1-4
D: .
size: .
V: TRBV28
CDR3: CASSGPEKLFF
DNA: TGTGCCAGCAGTGGACCTGAAAAACTGTTTTTT

J: TRBJ2-7
D: .
size: many
V: TRBV5-4
CDR3: CASTRGGSPYEQYF
DNA: TGTGCCAGCACCCGTGGGGGGAGCCCCTACGAGCAGTACTTC

J: TRBJ2-7
D: .
size: few
V: TRBV20-1
CDR3: CSARGHEQYF
DNA: TGCAGTGCTAGAGGCCACGAGCAGTACTTC

J: TRBJ2-3
D: TRBD1
size: few
V: TRBV27
CDR3: CASSGTGVDTQYF
DNA: TGTGCCAGCAGTGGGACAGGGGTAGATACGCAGTATTTT